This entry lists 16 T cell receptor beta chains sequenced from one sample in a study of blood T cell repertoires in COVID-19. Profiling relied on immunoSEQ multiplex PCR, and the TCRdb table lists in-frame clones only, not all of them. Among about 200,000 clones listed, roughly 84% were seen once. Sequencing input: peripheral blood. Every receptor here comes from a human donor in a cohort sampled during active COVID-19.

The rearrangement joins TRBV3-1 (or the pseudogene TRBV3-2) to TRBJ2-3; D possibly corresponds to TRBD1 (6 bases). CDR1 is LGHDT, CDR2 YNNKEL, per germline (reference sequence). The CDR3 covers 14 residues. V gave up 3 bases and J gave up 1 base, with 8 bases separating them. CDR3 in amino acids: CASSQNRGTDTQYF. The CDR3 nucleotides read TGTGCCAGCAGCCAGAACAGGGGCACAGATACGCAGTATTTT.

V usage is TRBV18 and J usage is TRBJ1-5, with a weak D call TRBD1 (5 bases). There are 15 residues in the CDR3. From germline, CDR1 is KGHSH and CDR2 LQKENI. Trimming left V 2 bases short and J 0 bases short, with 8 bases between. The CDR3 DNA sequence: TGTGCCAGCTCACCAGACAGAAATAGCAATCAGCCCCAGCATTTT. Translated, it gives CASSPDRNSNQPQHF.

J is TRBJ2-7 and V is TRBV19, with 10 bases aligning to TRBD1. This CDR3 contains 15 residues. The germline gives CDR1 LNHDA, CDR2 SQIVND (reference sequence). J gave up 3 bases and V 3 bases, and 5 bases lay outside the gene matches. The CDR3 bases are TGTGCCAGTAGTATGGACAGGGGGGGATTCTACGAGCAGTACTTC. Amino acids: CASSMDRGGFYEQYF.

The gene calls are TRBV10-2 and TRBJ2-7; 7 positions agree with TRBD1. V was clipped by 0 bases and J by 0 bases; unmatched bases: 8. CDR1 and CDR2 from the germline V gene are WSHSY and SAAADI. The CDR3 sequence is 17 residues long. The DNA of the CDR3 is TGCGCCAGCAGTGAGTCAGCTTACAGGGGAAGCTCCTACGAGCAGTACTTC. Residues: CASSESAYRGSSYEQYF.

The CDR3 region is CASSLSQTNTEAFF. The CDR3 DNA reads as TGTGCCAGCAGTTTATCACAGACGAACACTGAAGCTTTCTTT. V and J are TRBV27 and TRBJ1-1, with D unresolved. Between the trimmed V and J ends, which lost 0 bases and 1 base, there was a span of 6 bases. Germline CDR1 reads MNHEY; CDR2 reads SMNVEV (reference sequence). The CDR3 runs 14 residues.

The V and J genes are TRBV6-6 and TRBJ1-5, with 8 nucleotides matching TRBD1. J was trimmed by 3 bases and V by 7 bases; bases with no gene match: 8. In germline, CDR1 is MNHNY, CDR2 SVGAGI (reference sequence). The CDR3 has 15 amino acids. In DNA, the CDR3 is TGTGCCAGCACCCCGGGACAGGAGTACAATCAGCCCCAGCATTTT. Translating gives CASTPGQEYNQPQHF.

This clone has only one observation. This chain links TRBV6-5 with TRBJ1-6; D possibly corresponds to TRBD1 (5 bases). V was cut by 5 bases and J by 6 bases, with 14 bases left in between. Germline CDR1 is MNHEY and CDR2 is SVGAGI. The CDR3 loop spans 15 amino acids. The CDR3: CASSPDRGGNSPLHF. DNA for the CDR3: TGTGCCAGCAGTCCGGATAGGGGAGGTAATTCACCCCTCCACTTT.

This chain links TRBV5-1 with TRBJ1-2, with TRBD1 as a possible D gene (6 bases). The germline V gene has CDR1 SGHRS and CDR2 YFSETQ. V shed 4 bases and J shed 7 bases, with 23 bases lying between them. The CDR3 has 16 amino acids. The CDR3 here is CASSLATGTKEAGYTF. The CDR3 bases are TGCGCCAGCAGCCTAGCTACCGGGACAAAGGAGGCTGGCTACACCTTC.

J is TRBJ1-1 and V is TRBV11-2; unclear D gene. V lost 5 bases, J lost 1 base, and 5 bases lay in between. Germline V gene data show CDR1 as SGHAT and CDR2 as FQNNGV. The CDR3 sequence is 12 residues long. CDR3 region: CASSPGNTEAFF. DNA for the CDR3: TGTGCCAGCAGCCCCGGGAACACTGAAGCTTTCTTT.

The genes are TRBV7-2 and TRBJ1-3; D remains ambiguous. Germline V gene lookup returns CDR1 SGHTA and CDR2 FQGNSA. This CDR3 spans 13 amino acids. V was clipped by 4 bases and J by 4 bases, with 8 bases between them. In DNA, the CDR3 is TGTGCCAGCAGCTCCCCGGGAGGAAACACCATATATTTT. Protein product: CASSSPGGNTIYF.

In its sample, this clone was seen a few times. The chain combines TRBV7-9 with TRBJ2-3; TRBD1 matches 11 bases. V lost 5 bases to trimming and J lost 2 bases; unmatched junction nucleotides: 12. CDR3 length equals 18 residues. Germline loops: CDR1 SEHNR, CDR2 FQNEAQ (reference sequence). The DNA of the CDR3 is TGTGCCAGCAGCCGCGGGACAGGGGGATCTATGGCCACAGATACGCAGTATTTT. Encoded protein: CASSRGTGGSMATDTQYF.

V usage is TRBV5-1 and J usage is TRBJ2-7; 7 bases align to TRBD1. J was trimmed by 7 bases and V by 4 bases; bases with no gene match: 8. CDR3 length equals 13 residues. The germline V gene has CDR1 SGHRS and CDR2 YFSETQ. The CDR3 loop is CASSPGQGVEQYF. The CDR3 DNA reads TGCGCCAGCAGCCCAGGGCAGGGGGTTGAGCAGTACTTC.

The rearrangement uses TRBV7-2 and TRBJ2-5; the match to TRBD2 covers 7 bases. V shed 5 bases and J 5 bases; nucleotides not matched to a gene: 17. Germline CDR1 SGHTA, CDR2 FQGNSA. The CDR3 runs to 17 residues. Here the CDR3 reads CASSPQPWGGREETQYF. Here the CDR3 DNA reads TGTGCCAGCAGCCCGCAGCCCTGGGGCGGGAGAGAGGAGACCCAGTACTTC.

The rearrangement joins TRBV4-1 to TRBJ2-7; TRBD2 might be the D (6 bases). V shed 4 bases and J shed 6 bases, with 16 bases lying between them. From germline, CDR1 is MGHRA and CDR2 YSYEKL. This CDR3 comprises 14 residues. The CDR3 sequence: CASSLFEGGSEQYF. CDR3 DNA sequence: TGCGCCAGCAGCCTATTTGAGGGAGGCTCCGAGCAGTACTTC.

The CDR3, as DNA: TGTGCCACCCGGACTAGCGGGAGGAATGAGCAGTTCTTC. This gives the protein CATRTSGRNEQFF. The J gene is TRBJ2-1, the V gene TRBV19, with TRBD2 matching over 14 bases. Germline assignment: CDR1 LNHDA and CDR2 SQIVND (reference sequence). CDR3 size: 13 residues. V was pared by 10 bases and J by 7 bases, with 3 bases of the junction left unmatched. Full variable domain (remainder filled in from reference TRBV19 and TRBJ2-1): DGGITQSPKYLFRKEGQNVTLSCEQNLNHDAMYWYRQDPGQGLRLIYYSQIVNDFQKGDIAEGYSVSREKKESFPLTVTSAQKNPTAFYLCATRTSGRNEQFFGPGTRLTVL.

As DNA, the CDR3 is TGTGCCAGCAGCTTGGGACCATGGACAGGGGGTAATGAGCAGTTCTTC. Its translation is CASSLGPWTGGNEQFF. The chain is built from TRBV5-8 and TRBJ2-1, with TRBD1 matching over 10 bases. CDR1 SGHTS and CDR2 YDEGEE come from the germline V gene. Trimming removed 0 bases from V and 7 bases from J; junction bases left unmatched: 7. This CDR3 has 16 residues.